This TCR beta chain was captured by sequencing in a study of blood T cell repertoires in COVID-19 (dated by TCRdb to 2020 to 2022). Study-level background: The collaborator samples originated in the United States, Italy and Spain and spanned the acute and convalescent phases of COVID-19. The material from the prospective study consisted of cDNA or gDNA derived from T cells, B-cell-depleted T cells, or PBMCs. Deeply sampled blood TCRbeta repertoires from subjects exposed to, actively infected with, or recovered from COVID-19 were included in the dataset. The repertoires were made available in a free public database intended to serve as a resource for research on the immune response to SARS-CoV-2. Samples came from the ongoing ImmuneRACE study (first 160 participants) plus 1,254 subjects from 6 global collaborators. A de-identified subject ID, COVID-19 status, age in years and sex were almost always included in the sample metadata. Where available, HLA class I and class II types were obtained from metadata supplied by the sample provider rather than from assay-based typing.

The immunoSEQ Assay, a bias-controlled multiplex PCR, was used to amplify TCRbeta CDR3 regions from genomic DNA. On the authors' methods: Within the assay, amplification of reference gene primers was used to estimate how many nucleated cells each sample contained. To quantify the absolute abundance of each unique TCRbeta CDR3 rearrangement, sequence reads were collapsed and filtered. Productive Simpson clonality was computed per sample as the square root of Simpson's diversity index over productive rearrangements. Drawn from immuneACCESS, this table holds only the in-frame rearrangements with V and J called that TCRdb kept. Clones are partly lost; checked studies trace under half to an unresolved V gene and leave the rest unexplained. That table furnishes V, J and clone size, whereas the DNA furnished D and trimming. This sample lists approximately 250,000 clones; roughly 90% were detected once. Clones ranked in the top ten supply approximately 2.9% of the sample.

Participants in the prospective study were enrolled through a virtual design, were aged 18 to 89 years, and lived in roughly 24 United States geographic areas. In the prospective study, cohorts were assigned on the basis of participant-reported clinical history obtained from a screening survey and a study questionnaire. Exposed participants had been in contact with someone with a PCR-confirmed or clinician-diagnosed COVID-19 case within 2 weeks of study entry. In the prospective study, mobile phlebotomists collected whole blood, serum and a nasopharyngeal or oropharyngeal swab from each participant. Participants in the prospective study had the option to provide additional blood draws and questionnaires over a 2-month period. Before DNA extraction, blood samples from the prospective study were shipped at room temperature or frozen. As concerns this clone: Its antigen remains unidentified. Base-call qualities are not available, and no considerably larger clone is one nucleotide away.

General conclusions and limits of the study: How much clinical and demographic metadata was included differed by source and by participant, and the metadata was provided uncurated.

Trimmed from V: 6 bases; trimmed from J: 6 bases; junction bases lacking a gene match: 17. The germline V gene gives CDR1 as LGHNT and CDR2 as FRNRAP. Reading from cysteine to phenylalanine, the CDR3 counts 16 amino acids. The CDR3 DNA has 48 bases and is translated from base 1. Sequences were obtained from PBMCs or T cells enriched from blood (not recorded which). This receptor was identified in a man aged 35 to 55 who had been exposed to COVID-19. Recombination connected TRBV12-5 to TRBJ2-7; TRBD1 fits 7 bases in the junction. CDR3 protein: CASGQTTILDRSEQYF. The nucleotide sequence is given as TGTGCTAGTGGCCAAACCACAATACTGGACAGGAGCGAGCAGTACTTC.